A selection of T cell receptor beta chains follows, all from one sample in a study of regulatory T cells in long-lasting Graves disease. TCRdb fed the multiplex PCR reads into MiXCR, producing one record per CDR3 protein. The data contain hundreds of thousands of distinct CDR3 sequences, 15% to 18% of them singletons. The starting material was peripheral blood mononuclear cells (PBMCs), obtained at new diagnosis, from a patient treated with antithyroid drugs. These receptors came from a female donor with Graves disease. Each CDR3 is given with its conserved first and last residue. A D gene is named only where the DNA matches it firmly. Only part of the rows carry a size: once, few, many, or a class if the clone is expanded.

V gene	clone size	D gene	J gene	CDR3 DNA	CDR3 protein
TRBV2	many	TRBD1	TRBJ2-1	TGTGCCAGCAGTGACCTTGGACAGGGGCTCGATGAGCAGTTCTTC	CASSDLGQGLDEQFF
TRBV12-3/TRBV12-4	many	-	TRBJ2-2	TGTGCCAGCAGTTTCGGGAGAACCGGGAACACCGGGGAGCTGTTTTTT	CASSFGRTGNTGELFF
TRBV20-1	few	-	TRBJ1-1	TGCAGTGCTAGAGATCGGGTCCTGGCAGGGGTCACTGAAGCTTTCTTT	CSARDRVLAGVTEAFF
TRBV27	-	TRBD2	TRBJ2-7	TGTGCCAGCGATTCCGGGAGGGAGCAGTACTTC	CASDSGREQYF
TRBV11-2	-	-	TRBJ1-6	TGTGCCAGCAGCTTAGGGGGGCGCGCCTCACCCCTCCACTTT	CASSLGGRASPLHF
TRBV27	many	-	TRBJ2-5	TGTGCCAGCAGCAATCTGGGACTCGGGCAAGAGACCCAGTACTTC	CASSNLGLGQETQYF
TRBV27	many	-	TRBJ1-1	TGTGCCAGCAGCAAGACCGGGACTGCGAACACTGAAGCTTTCTTT	CASSKTGTANTEAFF
TRBV20-1	few	-	TRBJ2-7	TGTTCCGGGATCTACCGACACGAGCAGTACTTC	CSGIYRHEQYF
TRBV6-2/TRBV6-3	-	-	TRBJ2-5	TGTGCCAGCAGCCGGATTGGCCCTCAAGAGACCCAGTACTTC	CASSRIGPQETQYF
TRBV24-1	many	TRBD2	TRBJ2-1	TGTGCCACCAGTAGCCGTTCCCTTACGGGGGGGCTAGCCAATGAGCAGTTCTTC	CATSSRSLTGGLANEQFF
TRBV5-5	few	-	TRBJ2-2	TGTGCCAGCAGCTTGACCCAGGGCGACACCGGGGAGCTGTTTTTT	CASSLTQGDTGELFF
TRBV7-9	many	TRBD1	TRBJ1-6	TGTGCCAGCAGCCTCGACAGGGTCAATTCACCCCTCCACTTT	CASSLDRVNSPLHF
TRBV5-1	many	TRBD1	TRBJ2-5	TGCGCCAGCAGCCCAGGACAGGAAGAGACCCAGTACTTC	CASSPGQEETQYF
TRBV6-2/TRBV6-3	many	TRBD1	TRBJ2-3	TGTGCCAGCAGTAGGGGACAGGGCGGTGATACGCAGTATTTT	CASSRGQGGDTQYF
TRBV4-3	few	-	TRBJ1-5	TGCGCCAGCAGCCAGGGACACAGGGACAAGGGGCCCCAGCATTTT	CASSQGHRDKGPQHF
TRBV7-9	many	-	TRBJ1-5	TGTGCCAGCAGCTTAGCGCAGTGGAATCAGCCCCAGCATTTT	CASSLAQWNQPQHF
TRBV20-1	few	-	TRBJ2-1	TGCAGTGCTAGAGGGGGGGGCCTCTACAATGAGCAGTTCTTC	CSARGGGLYNEQFF
TRBV20-1	many	TRBD1	TRBJ1-2	TGCAGTGCGTCGGACAGGGCCGGCTATGGCTACACCTTC	CSASDRAGYGYTF